The 20 T cell receptor beta chains reported below all come from one sample, sequenced in a study of blood T cells in healthy people across ages. It was with a sample-barcoded 5' primer and a J-beta primer mix that a second PCR of roughly 6 to 12 cycles was run. Using its own MiXCR run on the 5' RACE reads, TCRdb lists one record per CDR3 protein. The table lists 1.5 million to 2 million distinct CDR3 sequences, 39% of them singletons. The sample was blood. The source of these receptors is a human donor in good health.

The rearrangement joins TRBV20-1 to TRBJ2-4; D remains ambiguous. The J call may be in error: the DNA end matches TRBJ2-7 better. Germline V gene sequence: CDR1 DFQATT, CDR2 SNEGSKA (reference sequence). CDR3 size: 13 residues. Here the CDR3 DNA reads TGCAGTGCTAGAGATAAGCCTTTGCACGAGCAGTACTTC. This encodes CSARDKPLHEQYF.

The CDR3 reads CSARGQGVGNMNTEAFF. CDR3 nucleotides: TGCAGTGCAAGGGGACAGGGGGTAGGAAATATGAACACTGAAGCTTTCTTT. The genes are TRBV20-1 and TRBJ1-1; 11 nucleotides line up with TRBD1. Germline CDR1 is DFQATT and CDR2 is SNEGSKA (reference sequence). The CDR3 runs to 17 residues. J was trimmed by 0 bases and V by 6 bases; bases with no gene match: 12.

Regarding this clonotype: This could be a read error, since a much larger clone is one nucleotide away. The V call is TRBV20-1, the J call TRBJ2-3; TRBD2 aligns across 9 bases. The CDR3 is made up of 15 amino acids. J was trimmed by 7 bases and V by 1 base; bases with no gene match: 9. The germline V gene has CDR1 DFQATT and CDR2 SNEGSKA (reference sequence). Here the CDR3 DNA reads TGCAGTGCTAGAGGGAAGGCGGGGGGGGCATATACGCAGTATTTT. This translates into CSARGKAGGAYTQYF.

The sample holds one count of this clonotype. This chain uses TRBV12-3 or TRBV12-4 with TRBJ2-5, with D perhaps matching TRBD2 (7 bases). The J call is in doubt because the DNA end fits TRBJ2-7 better. The CDR3 is 14 amino acids. The CDR3 protein is CAGGRGQSNYEQYF. The CDR3 DNA follows: TGTGCCGGCGGGAGAGGACAGTCCAACTACGAGCAGTACTTC.

This clonotype was found a few times. The V call is TRBV2, the J call TRBJ1-2, with 7 bases fitting TRBD1. This CDR3 is 16 amino acids long. Germline assignment: CDR1 SNHLY and CDR2 FYNNEI. V was pared by 5 bases and J by 8 bases, with 17 bases of the junction left unmatched. CDR3 sequence reads: CASSPGSTGTAMGYTF. CDR3 DNA sequence: TGTGCCAGCAGTCCGGGGTCGACCGGGACAGCCATGGGCTACACCTTC. The full variable domain, with the rest looked up from reference TRBV2 and TRBJ1-2, is EPEVTQTPSHQVTQMGQEVILRCVPISNHLYFYWYRQILGQKVEFLVSFYNNEISEKSEIFDDQFSVERPDGSNFTLKIRSTKLEDSAMYFCASSPGSTGTAMGYTFGSGTRLTVV.

This clonotype has more than one count but fewer than ten. The rearrangement uses TRBV28 and TRBJ2-7; D might be TRBD2 (6 bases). The CDR3 is 14 amino acids. CDR1 is MDHEN and CDR2 is SYDVKM in the germline V gene. The ends were cut back, 8 bases at V and 2 bases at J, with 16 bases in the middle. CDR3 amino acids: CASRSVGGPYEQYF. CDR3 nucleotides: TGTGCCAGCCGCTCGGTCGGGGGACCCTACGAGCAGTACTTC.

This clonotype was detected a few times. The chain uses TRBV7-2 and TRBJ1-2; 9 bases match TRBD1. Germline V gene lookup returns CDR1 SGHTA and CDR2 FQGNSA. Trimming removed 5 bases from V and 8 bases from J; junction bases left unmatched: 9. The CDR3 sequence is 14 residues long. The CDR3 sequence: CASSGQGLVGGYTF. CDR3 DNA: TGTGCCAGCAGCGGACAGGGGCTTGTGGGCGGCTACACCTTC.

The chain recombines TRBV7-3 with TRBJ2-1, with 13 bases fitting TRBD2. CDR1 is SGHTA and CDR2 is FQGTGA in the germline V gene. The CDR3 consists of 17 residues. V lost 2 bases and J lost 3; bases outside the gene matches: 4. CDR3 amino acids: CASSLSGLAGFYNEQFF. The CDR3 DNA follows: TGTGCCAGCAGCTTATCGGGACTAGCGGGGTTCTACAATGAGCAGTTCTTC.

This chain connects TRBV29-1 to TRBJ1-2, with 9 bases fitting TRBD1. Unmatched junction bases numbered 4, after V lost 2 bases and J lost 3 bases. CDR1 and CDR2 (germline): SQVTM, ANQGSEA. The length of the CDR3 is 14 residues. The CDR3 DNA follows: TGCAGCGTTGAAAGCCGGGACAGGGACTATGGCTACACCTTC. Translation gives CSVESRDRDYGYTF.

On this clonotype itself: One end of the junction fails to match germline, which may point to a read error. The chain uses TRBV4-3 and TRBJ1-4; no definite D call. CDR1 and CDR2 (germline): LGHNA, YSLEER. The CDR3 has 13 residues. CDR3 in DNA: TGCGCCAGCAGCCTGACCCTTAATGAAAAACGGTTTTTT. The encoded protein is CASSLTLNEKRFF.

The chain uses TRBV29-1 and TRBJ1-1; no definite D call. The CDR3 sequence is 12 residues long. CDR1 SQVTM and CDR2 ANQGSEA come from the germline V gene. Trimming removed 4 bases from V and 1 base from J, with 7 bases in between. The CDR3 DNA sequence: TGCAGCGTTGGGCCTAGGAACACTGAAGCTTTCTTT. Its protein is CSVGPRNTEAFF.

The chain joins TRBV3-1 to TRBJ1-2; the D is unclear. The length of the CDR3 is 13 residues. CDR1 LGHDT and CDR2 YNNKEL come from the germline V gene (reference sequence). V lost 2 bases to trimming and J lost 7 bases, with 11 bases between them. The CDR3 DNA reads as TGTGCCAGCAGCCAAAGGAATGACATTGGCTACACCTTC. Translated, it gives CASSQRNDIGYTF.

The chain has TRBV20-1 and TRBJ2-5, with 7 bases fitting TRBD1. The V segment lost 3 bases and the J segment 11 bases; nucleotides outside the gene matches: 15. This CDR3 is 14 amino acids long. Germline-derived CDR1 and CDR2 are DFQATT and SNEGSKA (reference sequence). The CDR3 here is CSASRQGDCNEQYF. CDR3 coding DNA: TGCAGTGCTAGTAGACAGGGAGACTGCAATGAGCAGTACTTC.

This rearrangement joins TRBV10-3 to TRBJ2-5, with 9 bases matching TRBD2. CDR1 and CDR2 (germline): ENHRY, SYGVKD. Trimming at V came to 5 bases and at J to 4 bases, leaving 8 bases not matched to a gene. This CDR3 has 15 residues. The CDR3, as DNA: TGTGCCATCAGTTTTAGCGGGGGCGGGGGAGAGACCCAGTACTTC. Translation: CAISFSGGGGETQYF.

This clonotype was recorded many times. V gene TRBV28 combines with J gene TRBJ2-3; no definite D call. V lost 1 base, J lost 2 bases, and 10 bases lay in between. This CDR3 has 15 residues. CDR1 MDHEN and CDR2 SYDVKM come from the germline V gene. Here the CDR3 reads CASSLSVFHTDTQYF. In nucleotides, the CDR3 is TGTGCCAGCAGTTTATCGGTTTTCCACACAGATACGCAGTATTTT.

This chain links TRBV12-3 or TRBV12-4 with TRBJ2-3; 8 bases are shared with TRBD2. The J segment lost 2 bases and the V segment lost 1 base, leaving 5 bases of the junction unmatched. This CDR3 comprises 16 residues. The CDR3 spells CASSLDELADTDTQYF. Here the CDR3 DNA reads TGTGCCAGCAGTTTAGATGAACTAGCGGACACAGATACGCAGTATTTT.

The CDR3 sequence: CASSQRDRRYEQYF. The CDR3 DNA reads TGTGCCAGTAGCCAACGGGACCGCCGGTACGAGCAGTACTTC. This rearrangement joins TRBV19 to TRBJ2-7; the D gene could be TRBD1 or TRBD2 (5 bases each). CDR1 and CDR2 from the germline V gene are LNHDA and SQIVND (reference sequence). V shed 6 bases and J shed 4 bases, with 16 bases lying between them. The CDR3 is made up of 14 amino acids.

The rearrangement links TRBV28 to TRBJ2-7; no firm D call. Trimming removed 3 bases at V and 3 bases at J, with 9 bases between. The CDR3 length is 13 residues. From germline, CDR1 is MDHEN and CDR2 SYDVKM. CDR3 coding DNA: TGTGCCAGCAGTTTCGTTCAGAGCTACGAGCAGTACTTC. This codes for CASSFVQSYEQYF.

This clonotype has a count of ten or more. The chain is built from TRBV4-2 and TRBJ2-5, with D perhaps TRBD1 (5 bases). This CDR3 comprises 15 residues. Germline V gene lookup returns CDR1 LGHNA and CDR2 YNFKEQ. Trimming pared 0 bases from V and 1 base from J, leaving 9 bases between. CDR3 in DNA: TGTGCCAGCAGCCAAGATGGACAAATCCAAGAGACCCAGTACTTC. It yields the protein CASSQDGQIQETQYF.

V and J are TRBV27 and TRBJ1-2; possible D gene TRBD1, 5 bases. V was cut by 1 base and J by 4 bases, with 16 bases left in between. The V gene's germline CDR1 is MNHEY and CDR2 SMNVEV (reference sequence). CDR3 length equals 16 residues. CDR3 DNA sequence: TGTGCCAGCAGTTTATTGTACGGGACCGATATCTATGGCTACACCTTC. Residues: CASSLLYGTDIYGYTF.